The 22 T cell receptor beta chains below come from one sample, sequenced in a study of T cells in Graves' hyperthyroidism and ophthalmopathy. TCR beta CDR3 sequences were amplified from RNA transcripts. HTBI primers were employed in a first-round RT-PCR of the TCR CDR3. TCRdb passed the multiplex PCR reads through MiXCR, listing each CDR3 protein once. Among a few hundred thousand distinct CDR3 sequences listed, roughly an eighth were seen once. Source material: blood. All receptors derive from a middle-aged woman with Graves' ophthalmopathy.

This clonotype was counted ten times or more. The chain has TRBV7-2 and TRBJ2-1, with TRBD2 matching over 9 bases. CDR3 length: 13 residues. The ends lost 5 bases at V and 7 bases at J; junction bases unmatched: 3. Per the germline V gene, CDR1 is SGHTA and CDR2 is FQGNSA. The CDR3 reads CASSSSGGNEQFF. The CDR3 DNA follows: TGTGCCAGCAGCAGTAGCGGGGGTAATGAGCAGTTCTTC.

This clonotype was counted ten times or more. The genes are TRBV7-6 and TRBJ2-2; D is unclear. CDR1 and CDR2 from the germline V gene are SGHVS and FNYEAQ. There are 12 residues in the CDR3. The V gene lost 2 bases and the J gene lost 6 bases, with 4 bases spanning the gap. CDR3 coding DNA: TGTGCCAGCAGCTTAATGGCCGGGGAGCTGTTTTTT. Amino acids: CASSLMAGELFF.

CDR3 DNA: TGCGCCAGCAGCTCTATCCCGGGACAGAGTTATGAAGCTTTCTTT. Protein product: CASSSIPGQSYEAFF. The V gene is TRBV5-1, the J gene TRBJ1-1, with TRBD1 identical over 7 bases. CDR1 and CDR2 from the germline V gene are SGHRS and YFSETQ. J gave up 7 bases and V 3 bases, and 12 bases lay outside the gene matches. The CDR3 consists of 15 residues.

This clonotype was seen at least ten times. V is TRBV14 and J is TRBJ1-2; D possibly corresponds to TRBD1 (6 bases). Trimming stripped 4 bases from V and 5 bases from J, with 11 bases between. This CDR3 comprises 13 residues. CDR1 and CDR2 from the germline V gene are SGHDN and FVKESK. CDR3 DNA: TGTGCCAGCAGCCGGGACATACAATATGGCTACACCTTC. Residues: CASSRDIQYGYTF.

The V call is TRBV4-1, the J call TRBJ1-5; no clear D. The germline V gene has CDR1 MGHRA and CDR2 YSYEKL. This CDR3 has 15 residues. Trimming shortened V by 4 bases and J by 2 bases, and 12 bases separated the two germline ends. The CDR3 region is CASSPWEGGNQPQHF. In DNA form, the CDR3 reads TGCGCCAGCAGCCCGTGGGAGGGTGGCAATCAGCCCCAGCATTTT.

This clonotype has at least ten counts. This chain connects TRBV12-3 or TRBV12-4 to TRBJ2-7, with D perhaps matching TRBD1 (5 bases). The CDR3 sequence is 15 residues long. Trimming cost V 6 bases and J 0 bases, with 15 bases left between them. CDR3 in amino acids: CASSLTGFTSYEQYF. CDR3 sequence (DNA): TGTGCCAGCAGCCTAACAGGCTTCACCTCCTACGAGCAGTACTTC.

The chain carries TRBV20-1 and TRBJ2-7; TRBD1 aligns across 7 bases. Per germline, CDR1 DFQATT and CDR2 SNEGSKA (reference sequence). CDR3 length: 14 residues. V was pared by 5 bases and J by 4 bases, with 11 bases of the junction left unmatched. The CDR3 here is CSAGWDSRGYEQYF. CDR3 DNA: TGCAGTGCTGGATGGGACAGTAGAGGGTACGAGCAGTACTTC.

There are many counts of this clonotype. V is TRBV10-3 and J is TRBJ2-5; 12 bases are shared with TRBD1. V gave up 4 bases and J gave up 5 bases; unmatched junction bases: 5. Germline values: CDR1 ENHRY, CDR2 SYGVKD. The CDR3 runs 15 residues. The CDR3 sequence: CAISGTGQGAETQYF. CDR3 DNA sequence: TGTGCCATCAGTGGGACGGGACAGGGGGCCGAGACCCAGTACTTC.

The chain joins TRBV10-2 to TRBJ1-4, with TRBD1 identical over 9 bases. V lost 6 bases and J lost 3; bases outside the gene matches: 11. CDR1 WSHSY and CDR2 SAAADI come from the germline V gene. CDR3 length: 17 amino acids. The CDR3 spells CASRASLGQGANEKLFF. In DNA form, the CDR3 reads TGCGCCAGCAGGGCCTCGCTGGGACAGGGAGCTAATGAAAAACTGTTTTTT.

There are many counts of this clonotype. The chain uses TRBV24-1 and TRBJ1-2, with a weak D call TRBD1 (5 bases). Germline V gene lookup returns CDR1 KGHDR and CDR2 SFDVKD. V dropped 4 bases and J dropped 7 bases, with 12 bases sitting between them. The CDR3 runs 13 residues. This chain's CDR3 is CATSDAGRVGYTF. In nucleotides, the CDR3 is TGTGCCACCAGTGACGCGGGGCGAGTTGGCTACACCTTC.

This clonotype was found many times. CDR3 nucleotide sequence: TGTGCCAGCAGCCGCCCAGGGAGCACTGAAGCTTTCTTT. It specifies CASSRPGSTEAFF. V usage is TRBV7-9 and J usage is TRBJ1-1; possibly TRBD1 for D (5 bases). CDR1 is SEHNR and CDR2 is FQNEAQ in the germline V gene (reference sequence). The CDR3 is made up of 13 amino acids. Trimming removed 5 bases from V and 4 bases from J, with 11 bases in between.

This clonotype showed up many times. The chain uses TRBV7-2 and TRBJ2-1; TRBD2 agrees at 11 bases. The CDR3 loop spans 15 amino acids. V shed 3 bases, J shed 12 bases, and the junction held 10 bases outside the gene matches. The germline V gene encodes CDR1 SGHTA and CDR2 FQGNSA. CDR3 nucleotides: TGTGCCAGCAGCTTTAGCGGGAGGGCCTACTTTGCGCAGTTCTTC. Its protein product is CASSFSGRAYFAQFF.

The gene calls are TRBV9 and TRBJ2-1; D unclear. With 1 base removed from V and 8 bases from J, the gap between germline ends came to 19 bases. The CDR3 covers 16 residues. Germline V gene lookup returns CDR1 SGDLS and CDR2 YYNGEE. DNA of the CDR3: TGTGCCAGCAGCGTATCAGCAACGCCAGTAGTAGATGAGCAGTTCTTC. Translation gives CASSVSATPVVDEQFF.

This clonotype was recorded a few times. The chain is built from TRBV7-6 and TRBJ2-7, with 9 bases fitting TRBD2. Per germline, CDR1 SGHVS and CDR2 FNYEAQ. The J segment lost 7 bases and the V segment lost 5 bases, leaving 6 bases of the junction unmatched. The CDR3 extends over 13 amino acids. In nucleotides, the CDR3 is TGTGCCAGCAGCCTGACTAGCGGTTTGGAGCAGTACTTC. The encoded protein is CASSLTSGLEQYF. The full variable domain, in which reference TRBV7-6 and TRBJ2-7 provide the parts outside the CDR3, is GAGVSQSPRYKVTKRGQDVALRCDPISGHVSLYWYRQALGQGPEFLTYFNYEAQQDKSGLPNDRFSAERPEGSISTLTIQRTEQRDSAMYRCASSLTSGLEQYFGPGTRLTVT.

This clonotype was recorded many times. The chain uses TRBV10-3 and TRBJ2-7; D gene unclear. Germline CDR1 and CDR2: ENHRY and SYGVKD. This CDR3 is 14 amino acids long. Trimming pared 3 bases from V and 3 bases from J, leaving 12 bases between. The CDR3 bases are TGTGCCATCAGTGATGTCAACCACGGCTACGAGCAGTACTTC. This codes for CAISDVNHGYEQYF.

This clonotype was counted ten times or more. The chain employs TRBV11-2 and TRBJ2-4; D might be TRBD1 or TRBD2, each matching 5 bases. The CDR3 totals 15 residues. The germline gives CDR1 SGHAT, CDR2 FQNNGV. Trimming removed 1 base from V and 9 bases from J, with 16 bases in between. CDR3 loop: CASSLARGGQGIQYF. The CDR3 DNA sequence: TGTGCCAGCAGCTTAGCTCGGGGTGGGCAGGGCATTCAGTACTTC.

This clonotype was seen a few times. This chain links TRBV3-1 with TRBJ1-2; 8 positions agree with TRBD1. Losses at the gene ends were 0 bases for V and 4 bases for J; bases not matched to a gene: 7. The germline CDR1 and CDR2 sequences are LGHDT and YNNKEL (reference sequence). CDR3 size: 16 residues. As DNA, the CDR3 is TGTGCCAGCAGCCAAGAACCGACAGGGGCCTTCTATGGCTACACCTTC. It yields the protein CASSQEPTGAFYGYTF.

This clonotype was detected ten times or more. The V call is TRBV28, the J call TRBJ1-5, with 8 bases aligning to TRBD1. The CDR3 loop spans 15 amino acids. V was clipped by 6 bases and J by 4 bases; unmatched bases: 8. CDR1 MDHEN and CDR2 SYDVKM come from the germline V gene. CDR3 nucleotide sequence: TGTGCCAGCAGACAAAGGACAGGGAATAATCAGCCCCAGCATTTT. This sequence encodes CASRQRTGNNQPQHF.

The rearrangement links TRBV19 to TRBJ1-2; D unclear. CDR3 length: 12 residues. Trimming removed 6 bases from V and 2 bases from J, with 7 bases in between. The V gene's germline CDR1 is LNHDA and CDR2 SQIVND (reference sequence). The CDR3 protein is CASSRMNYGYTF. The DNA for the CDR3 is TGTGCCAGTAGCCGAATGAACTATGGCTACACCTTC.

The chain is built from TRBV3-1 and TRBJ2-5; tentative D call: TRBD2 (5 bases). Trimming took off 0 bases at V and 5 bases at J, with 10 bases between the two ends. Germline V gene lookup returns CDR1 LGHDT and CDR2 YNNKEL (reference sequence). The length of the CDR3 is 14 residues. The CDR3: CASSQDSERETQYF. CDR3 DNA sequence: TGTGCCAGCAGCCAAGATTCGGAGCGGGAGACCCAGTACTTC.

The gene calls are TRBV2 and TRBJ1-2, with D possibly matching TRBD1 (5 bases). The V gene's germline CDR1 is SNHLY and CDR2 FYNNEI. V was shortened by 6 bases and J by 4 bases, with 6 bases between the two germline ends. CDR3 length: 11 amino acids. The CDR3 sequence: CASRRGYGYTF. CDR3 DNA: TGTGCCAGCAGGAGGGGCTATGGCTACACCTTC.

This clonotype was seen repeatedly, ten times or more. V and J are TRBV27 and TRBJ1-6; 7 nucleotides match TRBD1. Germline CDR1 and CDR2: MNHEY and SMNVEV (reference sequence). The trim removed 8 bases at V and 4 bases at J, leaving 11 bases unmatched. The CDR3 has 16 amino acids. CDR3 nucleotides: TGTGCCAGCCACTCGACCCGACAGGGATATAATTCACCCCTCCACTTT. Amino acid sequence: CASHSTRQGYNSPLHF.